This passage covers 19 T cell receptor beta chains from one sample sequenced in a study of Graves' ophthalmopathy and Graves' hyperthyroidism. Researchers took RNA transcripts and amplified TCR beta CDR3 regions from them. Second-round multiplex PCR followed a first-round RT-PCR using HTBI primers. TCRdb ran MiXCR on the multiplex PCR reads and lists one entry per CDR3 protein. This table has 300,000 to 500,000 distinct CDR3 sequences, roughly 14% appearing once. The material sequenced was peripheral blood. These receptors all come from a woman aged 18-29 years with stable Graves' hyperthyroidism.

This clonotype has at least ten counts. This CDR3 reads CASNPRGGTETQYF. CDR3 in DNA: TGTGCCAGCAACCCTCGGGGGGGCACAGAGACCCAGTACTTC. The V and J genes are TRBV6-2 or TRBV6-3 and TRBJ2-5, with TRBD2 identical over 8 bases. The CDR3 is 14 residues long. J was trimmed by 4 bases and V by 7 bases; bases with no gene match: 8. CDR1 is MNHEY and CDR2 is SVGEGT in the germline V gene.

This clonotype has at least ten counts. The rearrangement joins TRBV20-1 to TRBJ1-5; D is uncertain. The CDR3 is made up of 13 amino acids. From germline, CDR1 is DFQATT and CDR2 SNEGSKA (reference sequence). V was pared by 7 bases and J by 4 bases, with 14 bases between. CDR3 in DNA: TGCAGTGTCGGGCAGTCAACAAATCAGCCCCAGCATTTT. It is translated as CSVGQSTNQPQHF.

The table lists this clonotype with many counts. V usage is TRBV15 and J usage is TRBJ1-2, with D possibly TRBD1 on 5 matching bases. CDR1 and CDR2 (germline): LNHNV, YYDKDF (reference sequence). Trimming removed 0 bases from V and 8 bases from J, with 13 bases in between. The CDR3 covers 14 residues. Here the CDR3 DNA reads TGTGCCACCAGCAGAGATACAGGAGGAGGAGGCTACACCTTC. Amino acids: CATSRDTGGGGYTF.

This clonotype was found many times. The chain carries TRBV6-2 or TRBV6-3 and TRBJ1-5, with 7 bases matching TRBD1. The CDR3 contains 16 residues. The germline CDR1 and CDR2 sequences are MNHEY and SVGEGT. V lost 6 bases, J lost 7 bases, and 15 bases stayed unmatched. CDR3 bases: TGTGCCAGCAGGCCTCTTACAGGGGCGTTAAAGCAGCCCCAGCATTTT. It translates to CASRPLTGALKQPQHF.

This chain connects TRBV12-3 or TRBV12-4 to TRBJ2-3; D might be TRBD2 (6 bases). The CDR3 runs to 15 residues. V lost 4 bases and J 0 bases, leaving 11 bases between the germline ends. The chain's CDR3 is CASSSTGTSTDTQYF. CDR3 bases: TGTGCCAGCAGTTCCACCGGGACTAGCACAGATACGCAGTATTTT.

This clonotype has ten or more counts. This chain uses TRBV10-3 with TRBJ2-5, with D perhaps matching TRBD2 (5 bases). V lost 7 bases, J lost 4 bases, and 13 bases lay in between. The length of the CDR3 is 13 residues. Germline V gene sequence: CDR1 ENHRY, CDR2 SYGVKD. CDR3: CAIKDYSRETQYF. For the CDR3, the DNA is TGTGCCATCAAAGACTACTCTAGAGAGACCCAGTACTTC.

This clonotype was counted many times. This chain joins TRBV24-1 and TRBJ2-6; D not resolved. There are 13 residues in the CDR3. Per the germline V gene, CDR1 is KGHDR and CDR2 is SFDVKD. Trimming cost V 9 bases and J 8 bases, with 13 bases left between them. The CDR3 DNA is TGTGCCACCGCGGCCCCCAGGACCAACGTCCTGACTTTC. It specifies CATAAPRTNVLTF.

This clonotype was seen ten or more times. The chain employs TRBV20-1 and TRBJ2-7; 9 bases line up with TRBD1. This CDR3 is built from 14 residues. The germline V gene encodes CDR1 DFQATT and CDR2 SNEGSKA (reference sequence). V gave up 6 bases and J gave up 1 base; unmatched junction bases: 7. The CDR3 DNA is TGCAGTGCGAGACCGGGACAGGGATCCTACGAGCAGTACTTC. Protein: CSARPGQGSYEQYF.

This clonotype appeared many times. J is TRBJ2-2 and V is TRBV27; 8 bases map to TRBD2. CDR1 is MNHEY and CDR2 is SMNVEV in the germline V gene (reference sequence). CDR3 length equals 16 residues. V was pared by 4 bases and J by 3 bases, with 7 bases of the junction left unmatched. The CDR3 is CASSSTSGVYTGELFF. CDR3 coding DNA: TGTGCCAGCAGTTCCACTAGCGGCGTTTACACCGGGGAGCTGTTTTTT.

This clonotype was counted many times. One end of the junction fails to match germline, which may point to a read error. V is TRBV12-3 or TRBV12-4 and J is TRBJ1-2; 7 positions agree with TRBD1. The CDR3 has 12 residues. In DNA, the CDR3 is TGTGCCAGCAGGGACCAAGGGACAGCTTCCCTATTC. Translating gives CASRDQGTASLF.

The rearrangement uses TRBV11-1 and TRBJ2-2; D tentatively fits TRBD1 or TRBD2 (5 bases each). Trimming stripped 4 bases from V and 1 base from J, with 16 bases between. The CDR3 sequence is 17 residues long. Per the germline V gene, CDR1 is SGHAT and CDR2 is FQDESV (reference sequence). DNA for the CDR3: TGTGCCAGCAGCTCTACTAAGGGGACCCAGAACACCGGGGAGCTGTTTTTT. It translates to CASSSTKGTQNTGELFF.

This chain connects TRBV6-2 or TRBV6-3 to TRBJ1-1; the match to TRBD1 covers 8 bases. This CDR3 has 14 amino acids. Losses at the gene ends were 4 bases for V and 3 bases for J; bases not matched to a gene: 4. Germline CDR1 MNHEY, CDR2 SVGEGT. CDR3 DNA sequence: TGTGCCAGCAGTTCCAACAGGGGGTACACTGAAGCTTTCTTT. It encodes CASSSNRGYTEAFF.

Only a few counts were recorded for this clonotype. The CDR3 is CASSQVGDGANVLTF. As DNA, the CDR3 is TGTGCCAGCAGCCAAGTGGGGGATGGGGCCAACGTCCTGACTTTC. This chain connects TRBV4-2 to TRBJ2-6, with D tentatively TRBD1 or TRBD2 (5 bases each). This CDR3 is built from 15 residues. V gave up 1 base and J gave up 3 bases, with 7 bases separating them. Germline V gene sequence: CDR1 LGHNA, CDR2 YNFKEQ.

The CDR3 region has the DNA TGTGCCAGCCCCAGAGGGGAGAACACTGAAGCTTTCTTT. The encoded protein is CASPRGENTEAFF. This chain links TRBV2 with TRBJ1-1, with D perhaps TRBD1 (5 bases). CDR3 length: 13 residues. Germline CDR1 SNHLY, CDR2 FYNNEI. V was shortened by 8 bases and J by 1 base, with 11 bases between the two germline ends.

V usage is TRBV6-5 and J usage is TRBJ2-3, with TRBD2 matching 7 bases. Trimming cost V 4 bases and J 2 bases; bases outside gene matches: 6. There are 15 residues in the CDR3. CDR1 and CDR2 (germline): MNHEY, SVGAGI. Here the CDR3 DNA reads TGTGCCAGCAGTTTGGGGGGGGGAGTCACAGATACGCAGTATTTT. The encoded protein is CASSLGGGVTDTQYF.

This clonotype was counted at least ten times. The chain joins TRBV11-1 to TRBJ1-1; TRBD1 aligns across 9 bases. Trimming removed 0 bases from V and 5 bases from J; junction bases left unmatched: 7. The CDR3 runs to 16 residues. Germline CDR1 SGHAT, CDR2 FQDESV (reference sequence). The CDR3 coding sequence is TGTGCCAGCAGCTTAGCCCCGGGACAGGGTGGGACTGAAGCTTTCTTT. Translating it yields CASSLAPGQGGTEAFF.

In its sample, this clonotype was seen many times. V usage is TRBV27 and J usage is TRBJ2-7; TRBD2 matches at 10 bases. Germline V gene lookup returns CDR1 MNHEY and CDR2 SMNVEV (reference sequence). The length of the CDR3 is 15 residues. Trimming removed 6 bases from V and 0 bases from J; junction bases left unmatched: 5. CDR3 sequence: CASRRSGGASYEQYF. In DNA form, the CDR3 reads TGTGCCAGCAGAAGAAGCGGGGGGGCCTCCTACGAGCAGTACTTC.

This clonotype occurred many times. The V gene is TRBV6-5, the J gene TRBJ1-1; D is unresolved. This CDR3 spans 15 amino acids. CDR1 is MNHEY, CDR2 SVGAGI, per germline. V lost 0 bases and J 10 bases, leaving 18 bases between the germline ends. The CDR3 coding sequence is TGTGCCAGCAGTTACTCGAAAGCGGGGAGGTATGCAGCTTTCTTT. Translation: CASSYSKAGRYAAFF.

This clonotype was observed many times. The V and J genes are TRBV6-1 and TRBJ1-5, with D tentatively TRBD1 (5 bases). The CDR3 runs 16 residues. The V gene's germline CDR1 is MNHNS and CDR2 SASEGT. Trimming left V 6 bases short and J 0 bases short, with 15 bases between. CDR3 nucleotide sequence: TGTGCCAGCAGACCTATCGACAGATATAGCAATCAGCCCCAGCATTTT. The encoded protein is CASRPIDRYSNQPQHF.